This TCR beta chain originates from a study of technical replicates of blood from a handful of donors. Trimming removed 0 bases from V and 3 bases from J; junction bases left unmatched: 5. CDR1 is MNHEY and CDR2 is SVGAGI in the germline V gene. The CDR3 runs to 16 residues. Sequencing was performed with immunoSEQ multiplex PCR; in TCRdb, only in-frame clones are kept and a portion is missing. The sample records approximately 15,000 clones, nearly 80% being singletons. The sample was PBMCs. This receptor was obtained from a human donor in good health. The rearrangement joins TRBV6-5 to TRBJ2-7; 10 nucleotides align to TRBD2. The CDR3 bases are TGTGCCAGCAGTTACTCGAGTACTAGCGGGGACTACGAGCAGTACTTC. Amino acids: CASSYSSTSGDYEQYF.